These 21 T cell receptor beta chains were sequenced from one sample in a study of graft-versus-host responses after intestinal transplantation. Only in-frame clones appear in the TCRdb table, and some are missing; sequencing was by immunoSEQ multiplex PCR. The sample yields fewer than 10,000 clones, about 97% seen once. Material: PBMCs, obtained 23 days after intestinal transplant. These receptors all come from a human patient who received an intestinal transplant, so some T cells may come from the graft donor.

The chain has TRBV2 and TRBJ2-1; 9 bases map to TRBD1. CDR3 length: 15 amino acids. Germline lookup yields CDR1 SNHLY and CDR2 FYNNEI. With V trimmed by 5 bases and J by 7 bases, 9 bases remained unmatched. The CDR3, as DNA: TGTGCCAGCAGTTCTCCGGGACAGGGTCGGAATGAGCAGTTCTTC. Its translation: CASSSPGQGRNEQFF.

This clone was seen only once. The chain couples TRBV5-4 to TRBJ1-1; unclear D gene. The ends were cut back, 4 bases at V and 0 bases at J, with 13 bases in the middle. The CDR3 is made up of 15 amino acids. CDR1 SGHNT and CDR2 YYREEE come from the germline V gene (reference sequence). CDR3 bases: TGTGCCAGCAGCCAGCTCATCCCATTGAACACTGAAGCTTTCTTT. The encoded protein is CASSQLIPLNTEAFF.

The chain couples TRBV13 to TRBJ1-2; D is unclear. The CDR3 contains 12 residues. The germline V and J ends were trimmed by 5 bases and 6 bases, with 10 bases remaining between them. The V gene's germline CDR1 is PRHDT and CDR2 FYEKMQ (reference sequence). The CDR3 bases are TGTGCCAGCAGCCGCCGTGGGAATGGCTACACCTTC. This gives the protein CASSRRGNGYTF.

The chain couples TRBV19 to TRBJ1-1, with 8 bases matching TRBD1. Germline V gene lookup returns CDR1 LNHDA and CDR2 SQIVND (reference sequence). Losses at the gene ends were 7 bases for V and 6 bases for J; bases not matched to a gene: 10. This CDR3 has 14 amino acids. The CDR3 DNA reads TGTGCCAGTACCGCGACAGGGGTAAACGCTGAAGCTTTCTTT. Translating it yields CASTATGVNAEAFF. Supplemented by reference TRBV19 and TRBJ1-1, the full variable domain reads DGGITQSPKYLFRKEGQNVTLSCEQNLNHDAMYWYRQDPGQGLRLIYYSQIVNDFQKGDIAEGYSVSREKKESFPLTVTSAQKNPTAFYLCASTATGVNAEAFFGQGTRLTVV.

V usage is TRBV5-1 and J usage is TRBJ2-1; D is uncertain. V shed 0 bases and J shed 9 bases, with 10 bases lying between them. Germline V gene sequence: CDR1 SGHRS, CDR2 YFSETQ. The CDR3 totals 13 residues. In DNA, the CDR3 is TGCGCCAGCAGCTTGGCGAACCAGGTTGAGCAGTTCTTC. Protein: CASSLANQVEQFF. The entire variable domain, with the rest obtained from reference TRBV5-1 and TRBJ2-1, is as follows: KAGVTQTPRYLIKTRGQQVTLSCSPISGHRSVSWYQQTPGQGLQFLFEYFSETQRNKGNFPGRFSGRQFSNSRSEMNVSTLELGDSALYLCASSLANQVEQFFGPGTRLTVL.

V gene TRBV19 combines with J gene TRBJ2-5; 8 bases align to TRBD1. The CDR3 covers 15 residues. Germline loops: CDR1 LNHDA, CDR2 SQIVND (reference sequence). Trimming at V came to 5 bases and at J to 4 bases, leaving 9 bases not matched to a gene. CDR3 sequence (DNA): TGTGCCAGTAGTGCCGGACAGGGATCGTTAGAGACCCAGTACTTC. It specifies CASSAGQGSLETQYF.

The V gene is TRBV7-3, the J gene TRBJ2-1; 8 bases are shared with TRBD2. Germline V gives CDR1 SGHTA, CDR2 FQGTGA. CDR3 length equals 16 residues. J lost 7 bases, V lost 1 base, and 9 bases had no gene match. DNA of the CDR3: TGTGCCAGCAGCTTAAGGTGGCGGGAGGAGGGGAATGAGCAGTTCTTC. Protein: CASSLRWREEGNEQFF.

The chain carries TRBV9 and TRBJ2-3; D gene unclear. V was trimmed by 4 bases and J by 3 bases, leaving 9 bases between them. This CDR3 is 13 amino acids long. Germline V gives CDR1 SGDLS, CDR2 YYNGEE. CDR3 region: CASSPGRTDTQYF. The CDR3 bases are TGTGCCAGCAGCCCTGGCCGTACAGATACGCAGTATTTT. Full variable domain (rest looked up from reference TRBV9 and TRBJ2-3): DSGVTQTPKHLITATGQRVTLRCSPRSGDLSVYWYQQSLDQGLQFLIQYYNGEERAKGNILERFSAQQFPDLHSELNLSSLELGDSALYFCASSPGRTDTQYFGPGTRLTVL.

V gene TRBV28 combines with J gene TRBJ1-4; D remains ambiguous. This CDR3 comprises 14 residues. V was shortened by 8 bases and J by 0 bases, with 10 bases between the two germline ends. CDR1 and CDR2 (germline): MDHEN, SYDVKM. The CDR3 bases are TGTGCCAGCGGGAAGCCTGCAACTAATGAAAAACTGTTTTTT. Translation gives CASGKPATNEKLFF. The full variable domain, in which reference TRBV28 and TRBJ1-4 provide the parts outside the CDR3, is DVKVTQSSRYLVKRTGEKVFLECVQDMDHENMFWYRQDPGLGLRLIYFSYDVKMKEKGDIPEGYSVSREKKERFSLILESASTNQTSMYLCASGKPATNEKLFFGSGTQLSVL.

The chain carries TRBV6-6 and TRBJ2-7; no reliable D call. This CDR3 spans 11 amino acids. Trimming removed 11 bases from V and 2 bases from J, with 10 bases in between. CDR1 is MNHNY and CDR2 is SVGAGI in the germline V gene (reference sequence). This chain's CDR3 is CASGGPYEQYF. The CDR3, as DNA: TGTGCCTCGGGTGGGCCCTACGAGCAGTACTTC.

This clone was picked up a small number of times. V usage is TRBV10-1 and J usage is TRBJ2-7; 10 nucleotides line up with TRBD1. The germline CDR1 and CDR2 sequences are WNHNN and SYGVQD (reference sequence). The length of the CDR3 is 11 residues. This CDR3 reads CCRDRGHEQYF. CDR3 in DNA: TGCTGCCGGGACAGGGGCCACGAGCAGTACTTC.

This sequence joins TRBV5-4 and TRBJ2-2; TRBD2 matches 13 bases. This CDR3 has 16 amino acids. The J segment lost 5 bases and the V segment lost 4 bases, leaving 5 bases of the junction unmatched. Germline V CDR1 and CDR2: SGHNT, YYREEE (reference sequence). CDR3 DNA sequence: TGTGCCAGCAGCCCTCTACTAGCGGGAGGGACCGGGGAGCTGTTTTTT. This encodes CASSPLLAGGTGELFF.

The chain has TRBV9 and TRBJ2-3; D could derive from TRBD1 or TRBD2 (5 bases each). Trimming removed 0 bases from V and 0 bases from J, with 8 bases in between. CDR3 length equals 15 residues. Per germline, CDR1 SGDLS and CDR2 YYNGEE. CDR3 nucleotides: TGTGCCAGCAGCGTAGGACAGCGGAGCACAGATACGCAGTATTTT. This sequence encodes CASSVGQRSTDTQYF.

The chain is built from TRBV11-3 and TRBJ1-2, with D unresolved. This CDR3 region has 13 residues. Trimming cost V 2 bases and J 2 bases, with 6 bases left between them. The germline CDR1 and CDR2 sequences are SGHNT and YENEEA. This CDR3 is CASSLPKNYGYTF. The CDR3 DNA is TGTGCCAGCAGCTTACCGAAAAACTATGGCTACACCTTC.

This clone was counted a single time. J is TRBJ1-1 and V is TRBV19, with 7 bases lining up with TRBD1. Germline CDR1 reads LNHDA; CDR2 reads SQIVND (reference sequence). Trimming removed 10 bases from V and 1 base from J; junction bases left unmatched: 6. The CDR3 length is 13 residues. Here the CDR3 DNA reads TGTGCCACCAGGACAGGAGCGAACACTGAAGCTTTCTTT. Translating gives CATRTGANTEAFF.

The chain is built from TRBV9 and TRBJ2-2; TRBD2 might be the D (6 bases). Germline values: CDR1 SGDLS, CDR2 YYNGEE. Trimming took 0 bases from V and 4 from J, leaving 10 bases between them. CDR3 size: 15 residues. The DNA for the CDR3 is TGTGCCAGCAGCGTAGGGCGGGACGGCACCGGGGAGCTGTTTTTT. Translation gives CASSVGRDGTGELFF.

The chain uses TRBV7-8 and TRBJ2-1; 9 nucleotides align to TRBD2. The V gene end was trimmed by 5 bases and the J gene end by 3 bases; junction bases not matched to a gene: 2. This CDR3 has 14 residues. Germline CDR1 reads SGHVS; CDR2 reads FQNEAQ. The CDR3 loop reads CASSPSGNYNEQFF. Here the CDR3 DNA reads TGTGCCAGCAGCCCTAGCGGGAACTACAATGAGCAGTTCTTC.

The J gene is TRBJ1-3, the V gene TRBV9; the D is unclear. The CDR3 is made up of 14 amino acids. V was trimmed by 3 bases and J by 0 bases, leaving 7 bases between them. Looked up from germline, CDR1 is SGDLS and CDR2 is YYNGEE. Here the CDR3 DNA reads TGTGCCAGCAGCGCCCCCTCCTCTGGAAACACCATATATTTT. Translation: CASSAPSSGNTIYF.

This clone was counted only a few times. The chain uses TRBV5-1 and TRBJ2-7; 7 nucleotides align to TRBD1. This CDR3 has 14 amino acids. Trimming at V came to 7 bases and at J to 4 bases, leaving 11 bases not matched to a gene. Germline V gives CDR1 SGHRS, CDR2 YFSETQ. CDR3 in amino acids: CASALLDRLYEQYF. The CDR3 coding sequence is TGCGCCAGCGCATTACTGGACAGGCTTTACGAGCAGTACTTC.

V is TRBV7-9 and J is TRBJ1-4; D may be TRBD1 (6 bases). Germline V gives CDR1 SEHNR, CDR2 FQNEAQ (reference sequence). The V end was cut by 5 bases, the J end by 6 bases, with 13 bases between. CDR3 length: 14 amino acids. The CDR3 nucleotides read TGTGCCAGCAGCCGACAGGCCGGGGATGAAAAACTGTTTTTT. This sequence encodes CASSRQAGDEKLFF.

There are a few counts of this clone. The chain links TRBV21-1 to TRBJ1-5. TRBV21-1 is an annotated pseudogene. The CDR3 length is 16 residues. CDR3 residues: CASSKRSRRSNQPQHF. The CDR3 nucleotides read TGTGCCAGCAGCAAACGGAGCAGGCGAAGCAATCAGCCCCAGCATTTT.